The T cell receptor (beta chain) under discussion was sequenced for a study of blood T cell repertoires in COVID-19. Produced via immunoSEQ multiplex PCR; TCRdb's table is partial and in-frame only. The sample has roughly 120,000 clones; approximately 80% are singletons. Germline V gene data show CDR1 as ENHRY and CDR2 as SYGVKD. CDR3 length equals 14 residues. With 8 bases clipped from V and 0 bases from J, the junction kept 2 bases outside the gene matches. The chain uses TRBV10-3 and TRBJ2-1; TRBD1 aligns across 9 bases. The TCR originated in an elderly woman with active or convalescent COVID-19. The material sequenced was peripheral blood. The CDR3 is CAILDRGSYNEQFF. CDR3 sequence (DNA): TGTGCCATCTTGGACAGGGGCTCCTACAATGAGCAGTTCTTC.